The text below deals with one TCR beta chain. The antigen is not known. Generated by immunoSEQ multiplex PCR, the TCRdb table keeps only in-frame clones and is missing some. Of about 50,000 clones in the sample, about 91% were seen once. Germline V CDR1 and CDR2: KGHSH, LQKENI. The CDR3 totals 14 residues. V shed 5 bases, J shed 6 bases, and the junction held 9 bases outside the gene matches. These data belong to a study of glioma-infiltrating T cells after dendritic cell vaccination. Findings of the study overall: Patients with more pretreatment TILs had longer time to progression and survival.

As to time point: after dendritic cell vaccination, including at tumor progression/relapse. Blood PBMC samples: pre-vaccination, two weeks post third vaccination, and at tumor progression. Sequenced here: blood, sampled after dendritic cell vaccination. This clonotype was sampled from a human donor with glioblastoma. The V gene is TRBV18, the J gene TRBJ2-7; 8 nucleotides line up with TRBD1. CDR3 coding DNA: TGTGCCAGCTCAGTACAGGGGGGCATTGGCGAGCAGTACTTC. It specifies CASSVQGGIGEQYF.